The clone carrying this T cell receptor beta chain occurred a few times. Its antigen is not identified. Peripheral blood came from all dose cohorts at three timepoints. This sample is part of a study of OX40 agonist ivuxolimab in advanced cancers. Study at large: Ivuxolimab, which patients received intravenously every 2 weeks, was dosed at 0.01 to 10 mg/kg. Those enrolled were approximately 87% male, with a mean age of around 57 years and ages from 23 to 79. Study findings and constraints: Dosing at 0.1 to 3.0 mg/kg was accompanied by clonal expansion of CD4+ and CD8+ blood T cells by week 6.

V lost 3 bases to trimming and J lost 4 bases, with 4 bases between them. Germline V lookup: CDR1 WNHNN, CDR2 SYGVQD (reference sequence). The CDR3 contains 11 residues. Some clones are missing from TCRdb's copy, which holds only in-frame ones; the method was immunoSEQ multiplex PCR. Here the sample spans over 15,000 clones, roughly 85% being singletons. This chain links TRBV10-1 with TRBJ2-7; D ambiguous. Material: CD4+ or CD8+ T cells sorted from blood, obtained in a trial of the OX40 agonist ivuxolimab. The source of this sequence is an adult with an advanced solid tumor such as melanoma, head and neck, liver or kidney cancer. The CDR3 loop reads CASSDGYEQYF. The CDR3 DNA reads as TGCGCCAGCAGTGACGGGTACGAGCAGTACTTC.